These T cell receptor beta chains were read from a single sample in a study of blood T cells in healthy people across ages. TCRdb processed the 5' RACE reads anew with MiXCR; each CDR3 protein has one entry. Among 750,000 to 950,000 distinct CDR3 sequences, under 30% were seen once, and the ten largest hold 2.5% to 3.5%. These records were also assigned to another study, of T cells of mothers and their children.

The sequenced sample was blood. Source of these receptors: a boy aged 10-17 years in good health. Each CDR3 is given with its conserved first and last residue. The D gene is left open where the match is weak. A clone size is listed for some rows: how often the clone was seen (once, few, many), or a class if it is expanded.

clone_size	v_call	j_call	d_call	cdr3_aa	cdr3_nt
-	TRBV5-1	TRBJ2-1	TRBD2	CASGRDYLYNEQFF	TGCGCCAGCGGCCGGGACTACCTTTACAATGAGCAGTTCTTC
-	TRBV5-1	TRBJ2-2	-	CASSPLGERNTGELFF	TGCGCCAGCAGCCCACTGGGGGAGAGGAACACCGGGGAGCTGTTTTTT
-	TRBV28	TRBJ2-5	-	CAASAGPLGETQYF	TGTGCCGCCTCCGCGGGACCCTTGGGGGAGACCCAGTACTTC
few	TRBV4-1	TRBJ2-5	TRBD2	CASSQEFGLAGGQETQYF	TGCGCCAGCAGCCAAGAATTCGGCCTAGCGGGGGGCCAAGAGACCCAGTACTTC
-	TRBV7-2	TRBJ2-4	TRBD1	CASSLATGGVIQYF	TGTGCCAGCAGCTTAGCTACAGGGGGAGTGATTCAGTACTTC
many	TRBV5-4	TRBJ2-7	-	CASSWISRPYEQYF	TGTGCCAGCAGCTGGATTAGCAGACCATACGAGCAGTACTTC
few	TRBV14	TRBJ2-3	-	CASSEVTDTQYF	TGTGCCAGCAGCGAAGTCACAGATACGCAGTATTTT
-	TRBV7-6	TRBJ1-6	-	CASSLSGANSPLHF	TGTGCCAGCAGCTTATCAGGGGCTAATTCACCCCTCCACTTT
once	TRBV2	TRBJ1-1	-	CASIMRGVANTEAFF	TGTGCCAGCATCATGAGGGGGGTTGCCAACACTGAAGCTTTCTTT
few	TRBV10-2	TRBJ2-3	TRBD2	CASRDGGGSTDTQYF	TGCGCCAGCAGGGACGGCGGGGGGAGCACAGATACGCAGTATTTT
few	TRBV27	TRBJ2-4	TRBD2	CASSPRLAQHQNIQYF	TGTGCCAGCAGTCCCCGACTAGCGCAACACCAAAACATTCAGTACTTC
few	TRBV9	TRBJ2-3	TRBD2	CASSFSGGPPNTQYF	TGTGCCAGCAGCTTTAGCGGGGGGCCGCCCAATACACAGTATTTT
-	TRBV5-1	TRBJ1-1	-	CASSLEGVQNTEAFF	TGCGCCAGCAGCTTGGAAGGGGTCCAGAACACTGAAGCTTTCTTT
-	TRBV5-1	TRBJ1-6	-	CASSSSAAFGNSPLHF	TGCGCCAGCAGCTCTTCAGCAGCCTTCGGAAATTCACCCCTCCACTTT
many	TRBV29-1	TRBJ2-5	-	CSVRRGQETQYF	TGCAGCGTTCGACGGGGGCAAGAGACCCAGTACTTC
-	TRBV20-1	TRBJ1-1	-	CSARDRVNYEAFF	TGCAGTGCTAGAGATAGGGTAAACTATGAAGCTTTCTTT
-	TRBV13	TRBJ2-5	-	CASSLGSYQETQYF	TGTGCCAGCAGCTTAGGCAGTTACCAAGAGACCCAGTACTTC
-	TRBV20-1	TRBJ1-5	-	CSATVGGSETGPQHF	TGCAGTGCTACGGTCGGGGGGTCCGAGACTGGGCCCCAGCATTTT
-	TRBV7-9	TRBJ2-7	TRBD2	CASSMTWLAGGRSSYEQYF	TGTGCCAGCAGTATGACGTGGCTAGCGGGGGGACGCAGCTCCTACGAGCAGTACTTC
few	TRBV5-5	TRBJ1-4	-	CASSLQQGLREKLFF	TGTGCCAGCAGCCTGCAACAGGGCCTACGGGAAAAACTGTTTTTT
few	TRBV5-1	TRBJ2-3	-	CASSSSQTYPDTQYF	TGCGCCAGCAGCTCATCCCAGACATATCCAGATACGCAGTATTTT
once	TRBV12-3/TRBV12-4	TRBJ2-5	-	CASSSNREQGTQYF	TGTGCCAGCAGTTCAAACAGAGAACAAGGGACCCAGTACTTC
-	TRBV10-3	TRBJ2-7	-	CAIKDVTYEQYF	TGTGCCATCAAGGACGTAACCTACGAGCAGTACTTC
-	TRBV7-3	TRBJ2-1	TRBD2	CASSKKTGGGEQFF	TGTGCCAGCAGCAAAAAAACGGGAGGGGGTGAGCAGTTCTTC
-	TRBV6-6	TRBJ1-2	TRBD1	CASSLRDRVHGYTF	TGTGCCAGCAGTCTACGGGACAGGGTGCATGGCTACACCTTC
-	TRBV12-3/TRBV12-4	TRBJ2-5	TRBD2	CASRLAGAETQYF	TGTGCCAGCAGACTAGCGGGGGCGGAGACCCAGTACTTC
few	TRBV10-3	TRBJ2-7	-	CAISDWREQYF	TGTGCCATCAGTGACTGGCGCGAGCAGTACTTC